One sample yielded the 10 T cell receptor beta chains listed below, sequenced in a study of CD8+ T cells in alopecia areata. Isolated RNA was reverse transcribed into cDNA used as the sequencing template. Data came from immunoSEQ multiplex PCR; TCRdb stores just in-frame clones and leaves some out. The sample carries some 100,000 clones, almost 60% recorded once. The treatment is: oral pan-JAK inhibitor, 5-10 mg twice daily. Sequencing was performed on CD8+ T cells sorted from blood, taken at approximately week 56, from a patient treated with tofacitinib. The receptors come from a human donor with alopecia areata.

V usage is TRBV27 and J usage is TRBJ2-5, with TRBD2 matching over 8 bases. Germline CDR1 and CDR2: MNHEY and SMNVEV (reference sequence). CDR3 size: 15 residues. Losses at the gene ends were 2 bases for V and 0 bases for J; bases not matched to a gene: 2. The DNA for the CDR3 is TGTGCCAGCAGTTTAGGCGGGGGGAACCAAGAGACCCAGTACTTC. Translation gives CASSLGGGNQETQYF.

Concerning this clone: A read error may explain this, as a much larger clone is one base away. CDR3 bases: TGTGCCAGCAGCTTGGGGCGCAATCAGCCCCAGCATTTT. This gives the protein CASSLGRNQPQHF. V gene TRBV7-9 combines with J gene TRBJ1-5; possibly TRBD1 for D (5 bases). The germline CDR1 and CDR2 sequences are SEHNR and FQNEAQ (reference sequence). V gave up 3 bases and J gave up 2 bases, with 5 bases separating them. The CDR3 covers 13 residues.

The genes are TRBV29-1 and TRBJ2-3; perhaps D is TRBD1 or TRBD2 (5 bases each). With 6 bases removed from V and 1 base from J, the gap between germline ends came to 17 bases. Germline CDR1 reads SQVTM; CDR2 reads ANQGSEA. The CDR3 is 15 residues long. Written as DNA, the CDR3 is TGCAGCGTCGCCGGGACGGAACCCCGCACAGATACGCAGTATTTT. Its protein product is CSVAGTEPRTDTQYF.

Regarding this clone: This sample includes further DNA sequences coding for the same CDR3. The chain couples TRBV13 to TRBJ1-5; possible D gene TRBD1, 6 bases. The CDR3 loop spans 15 amino acids. Germline loops: CDR1 PRHDT, CDR2 FYEKMQ (reference sequence). Trimming stripped 2 bases from V and 6 bases from J, with 14 bases between. The CDR3 coding sequence is TGTGCCAGCAGCTTATCAACTGGGGGGCGTCAGCCCCAGCATTTT. Translating it yields CASSLSTGGRQPQHF.

The rearrangement joins TRBV25-1 to TRBJ2-1; no clear D gene. Looked up from germline, CDR1 is MGHDK and CDR2 is SYGVNS. The V and J ends lost 1 base and 5 bases respectively, with 6 bases between them. The CDR3 contains 13 residues. The CDR3 spells CASSELTNNEQFF. CDR3 nucleotides: TGTGCCAGCAGTGAATTGACCAACAATGAGCAGTTCTTC.

This chain links TRBV4-1 with TRBJ2-7; 9 nucleotides align to TRBD1. Germline V gene data show CDR1 as MGHRA and CDR2 as YSYEKL. The CDR3 covers 16 residues. Germline trimming cut 4 bases from V and 2 bases from J; bases unmatched to any gene: 9. Written as DNA, the CDR3 is TGCGCCAGCAGCCTTATGCCGGGACAGGGTACCTACGAGCAGTACTTC. It encodes CASSLMPGQGTYEQYF.

J is TRBJ2-6 and V is TRBV11-2, with D unresolved. Germline values: CDR1 SGHAT, CDR2 FQNNGV. Trimming cost V 2 bases and J 0 bases, with 11 bases left between them. This CDR3 contains 17 residues. The CDR3: CASSLTQVRSGANVLTF. The CDR3 bases are TGTGCCAGCAGCTTAACTCAGGTTCGCTCTGGGGCCAACGTCCTGACTTTC.

This sequence joins TRBV5-1 and TRBJ1-2, with TRBD1 identical over 8 bases. The CDR3 runs 14 residues. Trimming cost V 3 bases and J 4 bases; bases outside gene matches: 5. Germline CDR1 is SGHRS and CDR2 is YFSETQ. CDR3 protein: CASSSEDRGYGYTF. CDR3 DNA: TGCGCCAGCAGCTCCGAAGACAGGGGCTATGGCTACACCTTC. The whole variable domain, filled in from reference TRBV5-1 and TRBJ1-2, reads KAGVTQTPRYLIKTRGQQVTLSCSPISGHRSVSWYQQTPGQGLQFLFEYFSETQRNKGNFPGRFSGRQFSNSRSEMNVSTLELGDSALYLCASSSEDRGYGYTFGSGTRLTVV.

The gene calls are TRBV19 and TRBJ2-7, with D perhaps assigned TRBD1 or TRBD2 (5 bases each). Per the germline V gene, CDR1 is LNHDA and CDR2 is SQIVND (reference sequence). The V gene lost 4 bases and the J gene lost 2 bases, with 12 bases spanning the gap. The length of the CDR3 is 14 residues. The DNA for the CDR3 is TGTGCCAGTAGTACCCGGGGCAGGACCTACGAGCAGTACTTC. It encodes CASSTRGRTYEQYF.

This chain joins TRBV5-6 and TRBJ1-5; D perhaps matches TRBD1 (6 bases). The CDR3 length is 14 residues. Trimming cost V 2 bases and J 3 bases, with 9 bases left between them. Germline assignment: CDR1 SGHDT and CDR2 YYEEEE. CDR3 sequence: CASSFGTNNQPQHF. The CDR3 DNA reads TGTGCCAGCAGCTTTGGGACAAACAATCAGCCCCAGCATTTT.